This TCR beta chain was retrieved from a study of glioma-infiltrating T cells after dendritic cell vaccination. Isocitrate dehydrogenase mutation was absent in all glioblastoma patients. The immunoSEQ assay amplified TCRB CDR3 from up to roughly 2 ug DNA. Assay used: immunoSEQ multiplex PCR; TCRdb lists only in-frame clones, some missing. This repertoire shows about 21,000 clones, approximately 79% found once; its top ten account for 30% to 45%. Deletions cut 5 bases from V and 8 bases from J, with 14 bases between. Germline V lookup: CDR1 LNHDA, CDR2 SQIVND (reference sequence). CDR3 length equals 13 residues.

V is TRBV19 and J is TRBJ2-3; weak D call: TRBD1 (6 bases). The sequences come from blood, collected before dendritic cell vaccination. This TCR derives from a human donor with glioblastoma. CDR3 in amino acids: CASSPALGGTQYF. As DNA, the CDR3 is TGTGCCAGTAGTCCCGCGCTAGGGGGTACGCAGTATTTT.